The 5 T cell receptor beta chains listed next were all sequenced from one sample in a study of beta chain features in type 1 diabetes. Reverse transcription of all isolated RNA meant that expressed TCRB transcripts were sequenced. TCRdb's copy holds only in-frame clones and misses some; the assay was immunoSEQ multiplex PCR. The sample has approximately 600,000 clones; under 15% are singletons. No antigens are known for them. The study's findings and limits: In every one of the four CD4+ subsets, TCRB CDR3s were moderately but significantly shorter in Type 1 diabetes patients.

The sample consisted of naive CD4+ T cells from blood. Receptors originate from a young man with type 1 diabetes.

This clone has just a few counts. This chain links TRBV6-6 with TRBJ2-4, with D possibly being TRBD1 or TRBD2 (6 bases each). The V and J ends lost 3 bases and 0 bases respectively, with 12 bases between them. In germline, CDR1 is MNHNY, CDR2 SVGAGI (reference sequence). This CDR3 spans 16 amino acids. DNA for the CDR3: TGTGCCAGCAGTTATTGGGGGGCGGTAGCCAAAAACATTCAGTACTTC. Encoded protein: CASSYWGAVAKNIQYF.

This chain links TRBV9 with TRBJ1-1, with D unresolved. Trimming stripped 0 bases from V and 4 bases from J, with 13 bases between. Germline CDR1 is SGDLS and CDR2 is YYNGEE. The CDR3 consists of 15 residues. CDR3 loop: CASSVDPALGTEAFF. CDR3 nucleotide sequence: TGTGCCAGCAGCGTAGATCCGGCACTCGGCACTGAAGCTTTCTTT.

The chain uses TRBV9 and TRBJ2-4, with D tentatively TRBD2 (5 bases). CDR1 and CDR2 from the germline V gene are SGDLS and YYNGEE. Trimming cost V 7 bases and J 8 bases, with 19 bases left between them. The CDR3 runs to 14 residues. The CDR3 DNA sequence: TGTGCCAGCGAGAAGGGAAGTGGGAGAGACATTCAGTACTTC. Encoded protein: CASEKGSGRDIQYF.

The chain uses TRBV12-5 and TRBJ2-2, with 11 nucleotides matching TRBD2. The CDR3 length is 15 residues. The V gene end was trimmed by 2 bases and the J gene end by 7 bases; junction bases not matched to a gene: 3. Germline V gene sequence: CDR1 LGHNT, CDR2 FRNRAP. For the CDR3, the DNA is TGTGCTAGTGGTTTGACTAGCGGGGGAAGCGGGGAGCTGTTTTTT. Its translation: CASGLTSGGSGELFF.

The chain combines TRBV10-3 with TRBJ2-2; 7 bases are shared with TRBD2. This CDR3 is built from 14 residues. Germline-derived CDR1 and CDR2 are ENHRY and SYGVKD. Germline trimming cut 5 bases from V and 2 bases from J; bases unmatched to any gene: 2. CDR3 DNA sequence: TGTGCCATCAGTCCAGCGGGAAACACCGGGGAGCTGTTTTTT. Translated, it gives CAISPAGNTGELFF.